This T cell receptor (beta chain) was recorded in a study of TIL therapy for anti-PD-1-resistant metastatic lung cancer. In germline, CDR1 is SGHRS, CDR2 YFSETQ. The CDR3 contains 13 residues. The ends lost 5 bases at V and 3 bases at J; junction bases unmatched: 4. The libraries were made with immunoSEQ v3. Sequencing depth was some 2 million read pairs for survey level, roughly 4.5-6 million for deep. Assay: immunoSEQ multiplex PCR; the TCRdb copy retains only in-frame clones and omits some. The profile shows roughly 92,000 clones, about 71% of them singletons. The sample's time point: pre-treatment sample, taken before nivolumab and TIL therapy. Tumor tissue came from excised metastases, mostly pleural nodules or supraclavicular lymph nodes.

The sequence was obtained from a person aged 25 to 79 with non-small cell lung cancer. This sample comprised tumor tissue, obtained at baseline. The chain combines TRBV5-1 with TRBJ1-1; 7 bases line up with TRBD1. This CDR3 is CASSLTGDTEAFF. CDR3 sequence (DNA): TGCGCCAGCAGTCTAACAGGGGACACTGAAGCTTTCTTT.